These T cell receptor beta chains were read from a single sample in a study of CD4+ T cells in melanoma. Only in-frame clones appear in the TCRdb table, and some are missing; sequencing was by immunoSEQ multiplex PCR. Of about 140,000 clones in the sample, about 93% were seen once. These receptors were obtained from a human donor with melanoma. CDR3s include the opening cysteine and the closing phenylalanine or tryptophan.

j_gene: TRBJ1-3
v_gene: TRBV6-1
CDR3aa: CASSELGANGNTIYF

j_gene: TRBJ2-5
v_gene: TRBV18
CDR3aa: CASSLTGINQETQYF

j_gene: TRBJ1-1
v_gene: TRBV5-1
CDR3aa: CASSRRTGANTEAFF

j_gene: TRBJ2-2
v_gene: TRBV7-9
CDR3aa: CASSQDRANTGELFF

j_gene: TRBJ2-3
v_gene: TRBV7-9
CDR3aa: CASSLGTASTDTQYF

j_gene: TRBJ2-3
v_gene: TRBV2
CDR3aa: CASSERSGGAPDTQYF

j_gene: TRBJ2-1
v_gene: TRBV5-1
CDR3aa: CASSSGQVDNEQFF

j_gene: TRBJ2-5
v_gene: TRBV6-1
CDR3aa: CASSDQTSGKETQYF

j_gene: TRBJ2-5
v_gene: TRBV4-1
CDR3aa: CASSQDGGTNQETQYF

j_gene: TRBJ2-7
v_gene: TRBV10-3
CDR3aa: CAMRQGPINEQYF

j_gene: TRBJ2-1
v_gene: TRBV5-6
CDR3aa: CASSLRRGGWYNEQFF

j_gene: TRBJ1-1
v_gene: TRBV7-9
CDR3aa: CASSLPTGTEAFF

j_gene: TRBJ2-7
v_gene: TRBV19
CDR3aa: CASSIGRGFVRDEQYF

j_gene: TRBJ1-4
v_gene: TRBV19
CDR3aa: CANSGLGNEKLFF

j_gene: TRBJ1-3
v_gene: TRBV5-4
CDR3aa: CASSDSSSGNTIYF

j_gene: TRBJ1-5
v_gene: TRBV19
CDR3aa: CASSIAGGGKNQPQHF

j_gene: TRBJ1-1
v_gene: TRBV2
CDR3aa: CASSARDLTEAFF

j_gene: TRBJ2-5
v_gene: TRBV11-2
CDR3aa: CASSSGLAETQYF

j_gene: TRBJ1-2
v_gene: TRBV30
CDR3aa: CAWGASGSYYYGYTF

j_gene: TRBJ1-2
v_gene: TRBV25-1
CDR3aa: CASSRSGGRWDGYTF

j_gene: TRBJ1-1
v_gene: TRBV7-6
CDR3aa: CASSPQGAGMNTEAFF

j_gene: TRBJ2-7
v_gene: TRBV12-5
CDR3aa: CASGAPGDHYYEQYF

j_gene: TRBJ2-7
v_gene: TRBV4-2
CDR3aa: CASSPERSGNEQYF

j_gene: TRBJ2-2
v_gene: TRBV4-1
CDR3aa: CASSPSGRIANTGELFF

j_gene: TRBJ1-6
v_gene: TRBV7-9
CDR3aa: CASSLPGSPLHF

j_gene: TRBJ2-7
v_gene: TRBV6-6
CDR3aa: CASTLEQGSYEQYF